This record covers a single T cell receptor beta chain. Some clones are missing from TCRdb's copy, which holds only in-frame ones; the method was immunoSEQ multiplex PCR. The sample carries around 100,000 clones, around 80% recorded once. The sample originates from a study of Ad26.COV2.S vaccination and SARS-CoV-2 variants. Here the sequenced sample was peripheral blood, taken after recovery from COVID-19. This TCR came from a human donor who had recovered from COVID-19.

The CDR3, as DNA: TGTGCTAGTGCCTTCAGCACAGATACGCAGTATTTT. This translates into CASAFSTDTQYF. The V gene is TRBV12-5, the J gene TRBJ2-3; D remains ambiguous. V was clipped by 7 bases and J by 0 bases, with 5 bases between them. The germline V gene encodes CDR1 LGHNT and CDR2 FRNRAP. This CDR3 contains 12 residues.